This T cell receptor beta chain derives from a study of identical twins. Each CDR3 protein is one row after TCRdb ran MiXCR on the 5' RACE reads. This table has 700,000 or so distinct CDR3 sequences, about 20% appearing once. The V end was cut by 1 base, the J end by 1 base, with 7 bases between. This CDR3 spans 14 amino acids. Per germline, CDR1 LNHNV and CDR2 YYDKDF (reference sequence). Concerning this clonotype itself: Antigen specificity is unknown.

Findings and limits, study-wide: Cord blood beta clonotypes present at high abundance carried fewer insertions; no such pattern appeared in memory repertoires.

The same specimen was also included in a second study, on T cells expressing NK-cell markers.

This chain connects TRBV15 to TRBJ1-1; D call uncertain. Sequenced sample: PBMCs. The source is a woman aged 18-29 years in good health. The CDR3 sequence: CATSRGRGNTEAFF. In DNA form, the CDR3 reads TGTGCCACCAGCAGAGGCAGAGGGAACACTGAAGCTTTCTTT.